Listed below are T cell receptor beta chains from one sample, sequenced in a study of blood T cell repertoires in COVID-19. Measured with immunoSEQ multiplex PCR; TCRdb has only the in-frame clones, and not every one. The sample shows approximately 200,000 clones, roughly 88% of them seen only once. Sequencing used PBMCs or T cells enriched from blood (not recorded which). The receptors here all came from a woman aged 25 to 39 who had recovered from COVID-19. Both conserved end residues are trimmed from each CDR3. Clone sizes are given selectively: once, few, many, or a class where the clone is expanded.

j_call: TRBJ2-1
v_call: TRBV9
clone_size: -
cdr3_aa: ASSVEELVYNEQF

j_call: TRBJ2-3
v_call: TRBV7-9
clone_size: -
cdr3_aa: ASSPGLAEPPSTDTQY

j_call: TRBJ2-7
v_call: TRBV5-1
clone_size: -
cdr3_aa: ASSSGSYEQY

j_call: TRBJ2-1
v_call: TRBV6-5
clone_size: -
cdr3_aa: ASSYVDSEQF

j_call: TRBJ2-5
v_call: TRBV2
clone_size: -
cdr3_aa: ASSSRQGLETQY

j_call: TRBJ2-1
v_call: TRBV15
clone_size: -
cdr3_aa: ATSRDTLAGAYNEQF

j_call: TRBJ2-1
v_call: TRBV2
clone_size: -
cdr3_aa: ASSGLSGRAPEQF

j_call: TRBJ2-5
v_call: TRBV28
clone_size: -
cdr3_aa: ALDSHQETQY

j_call: TRBJ2-1
v_call: TRBV6-6
clone_size: -
cdr3_aa: ASRLGTGSYNEQF

j_call: TRBJ1-1
v_call: TRBV13
clone_size: -
cdr3_aa: ASSLWSQGEAF

j_call: TRBJ2-3
v_call: TRBV5-1
clone_size: -
cdr3_aa: ASSFTDRGADTQY

j_call: TRBJ2-7
v_call: TRBV6-5
clone_size: -
cdr3_aa: ASSPGGVREQY

j_call: TRBJ2-1
v_call: TRBV27
clone_size: -
cdr3_aa: ASTSGTGFTEQF

j_call: TRBJ2-7
v_call: TRBV4-1
clone_size: -
cdr3_aa: ASSLTIAGSSYEQY

j_call: TRBJ2-7
v_call: TRBV7-8
clone_size: medium-sized
cdr3_aa: ASSLQGGYEQY

j_call: TRBJ1-1
v_call: TRBV20-1
clone_size: -
cdr3_aa: SARQKPKAF

j_call: TRBJ2-7
v_call: TRBV19
clone_size: -
cdr3_aa: ASMTSGTRGEQY

j_call: TRBJ2-1
v_call: TRBV7-9
clone_size: -
cdr3_aa: ASSLLRGVDEQF

j_call: TRBJ2-1
v_call: TRBV7-9
clone_size: -
cdr3_aa: ASSFSLAGDDEQF

j_call: TRBJ1-6
v_call: TRBV10-3
clone_size: -
cdr3_aa: AISGGRSSYNSPLH

j_call: TRBJ1-3
v_call: TRBV24-1
clone_size: -
cdr3_aa: ATSERLPSGNTIY

j_call: TRBJ2-3
v_call: TRBV11-2
clone_size: -
cdr3_aa: ASSLGLARTDTQY

j_call: TRBJ2-6
v_call: TRBV4-2
clone_size: -
cdr3_aa: ASSPGRQRGANVLT

j_call: TRBJ2-7
v_call: TRBV28
clone_size: -
cdr3_aa: ASSLSDIHEQY

j_call: TRBJ2-7
v_call: TRBV18
clone_size: -
cdr3_aa: ASSPPGTGVLYEQY

j_call: TRBJ2-7
v_call: TRBV19
clone_size: -
cdr3_aa: ASSIGTSVHYEQY

j_call: TRBJ2-2
v_call: TRBV2
clone_size: -
cdr3_aa: ASSEAKLNTGELF

j_call: TRBJ1-2
v_call: TRBV6-5
clone_size: -
cdr3_aa: ASSYGSTGGYGYT

j_call: TRBJ2-1
v_call: TRBV5-4
clone_size: -
cdr3_aa: ASSTDGSYYNEQF

j_call: TRBJ2-7
v_call: TRBV11-2
clone_size: -
cdr3_aa: ASSLAAGTGGGFYEQY

j_call: TRBJ2-2
v_call: TRBV5-1
clone_size: -
cdr3_aa: ASSLTGSNTGELF

j_call: TRBJ2-3
v_call: TRBV7-2
clone_size: -
cdr3_aa: ASRTTGGDTQY

j_call: TRBJ2-7
v_call: TRBV6-5
clone_size: once
cdr3_aa: ASSYLRDSGIYEQY

j_call: TRBJ2-7
v_call: TRBV3-1/TRBV3-2
clone_size: -
cdr3_aa: ASSPRSRDGGLEQY

j_call: TRBJ1-3
v_call: TRBV3-1/TRBV3-2
clone_size: -
cdr3_aa: ASSPTGTGRGNTIY

j_call: TRBJ1-1
v_call: TRBV28
clone_size: -
cdr3_aa: ASSDPPGGTEAF

j_call: TRBJ2-7
v_call: TRBV29-1
clone_size: -
cdr3_aa: SVDQGDYEQY

j_call: TRBJ2-7
v_call: TRBV9
clone_size: -
cdr3_aa: ASSVGEGGLSYEQY

j_call: TRBJ1-2
v_call: TRBV4-1
clone_size: -
cdr3_aa: ASSPSRFSAGYT

j_call: TRBJ1-3
v_call: TRBV5-1
clone_size: -
cdr3_aa: ASSLAPHARSGNTIY

j_call: TRBJ2-2
v_call: TRBV7-3
clone_size: few
cdr3_aa: ASSFYTGELF

j_call: TRBJ1-3
v_call: TRBV2
clone_size: -
cdr3_aa: ASSEIQGNIGNTIY

j_call: TRBJ1-5
v_call: TRBV19
clone_size: few
cdr3_aa: ASSRDRESPQH

j_call: TRBJ2-1
v_call: TRBV5-1
clone_size: -
cdr3_aa: ASSRYRVTYNEQF

j_call: TRBJ2-3
v_call: TRBV28
clone_size: -
cdr3_aa: ASSLGLAAASTDTQY

j_call: TRBJ1-4
v_call: TRBV6-5
clone_size: -
cdr3_aa: ASSPGQGNEKLF

j_call: TRBJ1-5
v_call: TRBV2
clone_size: -
cdr3_aa: ASSEGQGLNQPQH

j_call: TRBJ2-5
v_call: TRBV5-4
clone_size: -
cdr3_aa: ASSYRDSGLQETQY

j_call: TRBJ2-2
v_call: TRBV9
clone_size: -
cdr3_aa: ASSAYRGAGELF